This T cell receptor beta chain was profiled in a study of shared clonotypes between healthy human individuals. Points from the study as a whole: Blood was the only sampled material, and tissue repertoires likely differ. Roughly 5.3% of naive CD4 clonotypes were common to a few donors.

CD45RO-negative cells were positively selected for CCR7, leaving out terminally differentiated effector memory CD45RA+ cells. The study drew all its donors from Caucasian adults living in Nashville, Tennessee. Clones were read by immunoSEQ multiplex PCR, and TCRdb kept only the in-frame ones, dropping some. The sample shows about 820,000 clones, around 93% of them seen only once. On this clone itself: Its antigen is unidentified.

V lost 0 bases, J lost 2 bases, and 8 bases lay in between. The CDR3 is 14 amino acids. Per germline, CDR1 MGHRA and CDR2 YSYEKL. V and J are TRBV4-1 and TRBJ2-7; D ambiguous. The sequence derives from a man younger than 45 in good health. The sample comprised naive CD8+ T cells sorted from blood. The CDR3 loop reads CASSQDRPAYEQYF. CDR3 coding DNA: TGCGCCAGCAGCCAAGACAGACCAGCCTACGAGCAGTACTTC.